Below are 17 T cell receptor beta chains sequenced from a single sample in a study of cytomegalovirus exposure and HLA in healthy donors. PCR primers comprised 60 Vbeta and 13 Jbeta primers. Sequencing used immunoSEQ multiplex PCR; TCRdb keeps in-frame clones, though not all of them. The sample includes more than 150,000 clones, around 78% of them seen just once. The sequencing sample was made of PBMCs. Receptors originate from a man aged 40-55 years in good health and CMV-seronegative.

Only a few counts were recorded for this clone. CDR3 in amino acids: CASSLEVWTANTGELFF. The CDR3 region has the DNA TGCGCCAGCAGCTTGGAGGTTTGGACAGCCAACACCGGGGAGCTGTTTTTT. The chain links TRBV5-1 to TRBJ2-2; TRBD1 is a possible D gene (6 bases). The V end was cut by 0 bases, the J end by 2 bases, with 14 bases between. This CDR3 is built from 17 residues. Germline V CDR1 and CDR2: SGHRS, YFSETQ.

The chain joins TRBV28 to TRBJ1-1; D not certain. Trimming left V 6 bases short and J 3 bases short, with 11 bases between. CDR1 is MDHEN, CDR2 SYDVKM, per germline. The CDR3 is 13 amino acids. The CDR3 DNA reads TGTGCCAGCAGCCCTATTACGTACACTGAAGCTTTCTTT. It specifies CASSPITYTEAFF.

This chain joins TRBV11-2 and TRBJ2-7; TRBD1 agrees at 8 bases. The CDR3 has 12 residues. CDR1 and CDR2 from the germline V gene are SGHAT and FQNNGV. The ends lost 4 bases at V and 5 bases at J; junction bases unmatched: 1. The CDR3 region has the DNA TGTGCCAGCAGCTCGGACAGGGACGAGCAGTACTTC. Residues: CASSSDRDEQYF. The entire variable domain, with the rest obtained from reference TRBV11-2 and TRBJ2-7, is as follows: EAGVAQSPRYKIIEKRQSVAFWCNPISGHATLYWYQQILGQGPKLLIQFQNNGVVDDSQLPKDRFSAERLKGVDSTLKIQPAKLEDSAVYLCASSSDRDEQYFGPGTRLTVT.

The rearrangement links TRBV4-1 to TRBJ2-5; 8 bases fit TRBD2. The germline gives CDR1 MGHRA, CDR2 YSYEKL. The trim removed 0 bases at V and 1 base at J, leaving 1 base unmatched. This CDR3 has 15 amino acids. This CDR3 is CASSQDGLAQETQYF. CDR3 DNA: TGCGCCAGCAGCCAAGACGGACTAGCCCAAGAGACCCAGTACTTC.

DNA of the CDR3: TGTGCCAGCTCACCCTCCGAACAGGGGTCTGAGCAGTTCTTC. Its protein is CASSPSEQGSEQFF. The chain has TRBV18 and TRBJ2-1; 7 nucleotides match TRBD1. This CDR3 has 14 amino acids. With 3 bases clipped from V and 9 bases from J, the junction kept 8 bases outside the gene matches. Germline CDR1 is KGHSH and CDR2 is LQKENI.

The CDR3 reads CASSQEAGVDEQFF. The CDR3 bases are TGCGCCAGCAGCCAAGAAGCGGGAGTCGATGAGCAGTTCTTC. The chain uses TRBV4-1 and TRBJ2-1; 8 nucleotides align to TRBD2. The germline V gene encodes CDR1 MGHRA and CDR2 YSYEKL. This CDR3 has 14 amino acids. V was pared by 0 bases and J by 8 bases, with 3 bases of the junction left unmatched.

The rearrangement uses TRBV19 and TRBJ2-1; 9 nucleotides match TRBD2. Germline lookup yields CDR1 LNHDA and CDR2 SQIVND (reference sequence). The CDR3 spans 16 residues. Trimming removed 5 bases from V and 0 bases from J; junction bases left unmatched: 5. In DNA, the CDR3 is TGTGCCAGTAGTTGGCGGGAGGGAAGCTCCTACAATGAGCAGTTCTTC. Its protein is CASSWREGSSYNEQFF. Full variable domain (outside the CDR3, taken from reference TRBV19 and TRBJ2-1): DGGITQSPKYLFRKEGQNVTLSCEQNLNHDAMYWYRQDPGQGLRLIYYSQIVNDFQKGDIAEGYSVSREKKESFPLTVTSAQKNPTAFYLCASSWREGSSYNEQFFGPGTRLTVL.

V is TRBV2 and J is TRBJ2-3; TRBD1 is a possible D gene (5 bases). CDR1 SNHLY and CDR2 FYNNEI come from the germline V gene. This CDR3 is 12 amino acids long. V gave up 7 bases and J gave up 5 bases, with 10 bases separating them. In DNA, the CDR3 is TGTGCCAGCACTGGGGCTGGAGATACGCAGTATTTT. This encodes CASTGAGDTQYF.

This clone was detected a few times. The chain links TRBV5-1 to TRBJ2-5; 12 bases align to TRBD2. The V gene's germline CDR1 is SGHRS and CDR2 YFSETQ. CDR3 length: 16 residues. Trimming cost V 0 bases and J 5 bases; bases outside gene matches: 5. This CDR3 reads CASSLGLAGGLETQYF. Here the CDR3 DNA reads TGCGCCAGCAGCTTGGGGCTAGCGGGAGGGCTTGAGACCCAGTACTTC.

This rearrangement joins TRBV7-3 to TRBJ2-5; the D gene is possibly TRBD2 (6 bases). The CDR3 sequence is 16 residues long. The V and J ends lost 4 bases and 3 bases respectively, with 18 bases between them. Germline V gene sequence: CDR1 SGHTA, CDR2 FQGTGA. Written as DNA, the CDR3 is TGTGCCAGCAGCTCCGGGTTGGGTCGGGGGAAAGAGACCCAGTACTTC. Encoded protein: CASSSGLGRGKETQYF.

Details on this clone: The junction and the germline gene differ at one end; a read error may be behind it. CDR3 sequence: CASSPTTGAGGANGLTF. Written as DNA, the CDR3 is TGCGCCAGCAGCCCGACTACAGGGGCGGGAGGGGCCAACGGCCTGACTTTC. The gene calls are TRBV5-1 and TRBJ2-6; 9 positions match TRBD2. CDR1 is SGHRS, CDR2 YFSETQ, per germline. The CDR3 spans 17 residues.

The chain combines TRBV11-2 with TRBJ2-6, with D possibly being TRBD1 (5 bases). V lost 1 base and J lost 2, with 15 bases in between. The CDR3 has 18 amino acids. Per the germline V gene, CDR1 is SGHAT and CDR2 is FQNNGV. The CDR3 spells CASSLGGQLSPGANVLTF. The CDR3 DNA follows: TGTGCCAGCAGCTTAGGGGGCCAGCTCTCTCCTGGGGCCAACGTCCTGACTTTC.

The chain recombines TRBV7-3 with TRBJ2-1, with 15 positions matching TRBD2. The junction had 12 bases not matched to a gene; V was cut back by 5 bases and J by 7 bases. The CDR3 has 18 amino acids. CDR1 is SGHTA, CDR2 FQGTGA, per germline. This CDR3 is CASSLRTSGRGMGNEQFF. As DNA, the CDR3 is TGTGCCAGCAGCCTACGGACTAGCGGGAGGGGTATGGGTAATGAGCAGTTCTTC. The variable domain in full, completed from reference TRBV7-3 and TRBJ2-1, reads GAGVSQTPSNKVTEKGKYVELRCDPISGHTALYWYRQSLGQGPEFLIYFQGTGAADDSGLPNDRFFAVRPEGSVSTLKIQRTERGDSAVYLCASSLRTSGRGMGNEQFFGPGTRLTVL.

The V gene is TRBV9, the J gene TRBJ2-2; perhaps TRBD1 as D (6 bases). CDR1 SGDLS and CDR2 YYNGEE come from the germline V gene. This CDR3 contains 14 residues. Trimming left V 5 bases short and J 1 base short, with 9 bases between. The CDR3 loop reads CASRRQENTGELFF. The CDR3 DNA follows: TGTGCCAGCAGGCGACAGGAGAACACCGGGGAGCTGTTTTTT.

V is TRBV7-9 and J is TRBJ2-2, with TRBD1 identical over 11 bases. Germline V gene lookup returns CDR1 SEHNR and CDR2 FQNEAQ (reference sequence). The V gene end was trimmed by 1 base and the J gene end by 6 bases; junction bases not matched to a gene: 4. The CDR3 has 16 residues. CDR3 nucleotide sequence: TGTGCCAGCAGCTTAGGGCCGGGACAGGGGGCCGGGGAGCTGTTTTTT. Translating it yields CASSLGPGQGAGELFF.

This clone was recorded a few times. The chain links TRBV27 to TRBJ1-1; no clear D. The CDR3 consists of 13 residues. Trimming shortened V by 6 bases and J by 5 bases, and 13 bases separated the two germline ends. Germline CDR1 reads MNHEY; CDR2 reads SMNVEV (reference sequence). The CDR3: CASRASSRTEAFF. CDR3 DNA sequence: TGTGCCAGCAGGGCCAGTTCGAGGACTGAAGCTTTCTTT.

This chain joins TRBV25-1 and TRBJ1-2; the D is unclear. V lost 0 bases and J lost 8, with 13 bases in between. The germline V gene has CDR1 MGHDK and CDR2 SYGVNS. The CDR3 runs 14 residues. CDR3 loop: CASSEYERSGGYTF. In DNA, the CDR3 is TGTGCCAGCAGTGAATACGAAAGGAGCGGGGGCTACACCTTC.